This section outlines one TCR beta chain sequence together with its context. Patients at the Seattle site were enrolled during active infection and followed longitudinally. The CDR3 is 14 amino acids. The germline V gene has CDR1 SGHAT and CDR2 FQNNGV. V was trimmed by 2 bases and J by 2 bases, leaving 8 bases between them. The sample is drawn from a study of blood T cell repertoires in COVID-19. Study background: The analysed material was cDNA or gDNA that came from T cells, B-cell-depleted T cells, or PBMCs.

How the authors handled the data: Amplification of reference gene primers was used by the study to estimate nucleated cell counts. Produced via immunoSEQ multiplex PCR; TCRdb's table is partial and in-frame only. V, J and clone size are those of that table, while D and trimming were read from the DNA. The sample records more than 150,000 clones, 80% to 90% being singletons. Specimen: peripheral blood. The genes are TRBV11-2 and TRBJ2-3, with D possibly being TRBD1 (5 bases). The receptor's source is a woman older than 75 with COVID-19, enrolled during active disease. The chain's CDR3 is CASSLKGYTDTQYF. In DNA form, the CDR3 reads TGTGCCAGCAGCTTAAAGGGGTACACAGATACGCAGTATTTT.